This T cell receptor beta chain came from a study of identical twins. General study points: Clonotypes of the beta chain that were abundant in cord blood carried fewer insertions (memory repertoires showed none). Researchers caution that invariant MAIT and iNKT cells could partly confound zero-insertion analyses.

Ten or more counts support this clonotype. The antigen is unknown. The germline V and J ends were trimmed by 2 bases and 6 bases, with 9 bases remaining between them. The germline V gene has CDR1 SGHTA and CDR2 FQGNSA. CDR3 size: 13 residues. With template switching, a universal primer site was added, and the cDNA carried unique molecular identifiers. TCRdb called the 5' RACE reads again in MiXCR, with one record for every CDR3 protein. This sample has 540,000 or so distinct CDR3 sequences, with about 20% found just once. These data were also reused for a study on yellow fever vaccine responses in identical twins.

V and J are TRBV7-2 and TRBJ2-3, with D hard to call. The specimen sequenced was CD4+ T cells sorted from blood. The sequence was collected from a woman aged 18-30 years in good health. CDR3 coding DNA: TGTGCCAGCAGCTTATCCGGGTTGGATACGCAGTATTTT. Translated, it gives CASSLSGLDTQYF. The full variable domain, completed using reference TRBV7-2 and TRBJ2-3, is GAGVSQSPSNKVTEKGKDVELRCDPISGHTALYWYRQSLGQGLEFLIYFQGNSAPDKSGLPSDRFSAERTGGSVSTLTIQRTQQEDSAVYLCASSLSGLDTQYFGPGTRLTVL.